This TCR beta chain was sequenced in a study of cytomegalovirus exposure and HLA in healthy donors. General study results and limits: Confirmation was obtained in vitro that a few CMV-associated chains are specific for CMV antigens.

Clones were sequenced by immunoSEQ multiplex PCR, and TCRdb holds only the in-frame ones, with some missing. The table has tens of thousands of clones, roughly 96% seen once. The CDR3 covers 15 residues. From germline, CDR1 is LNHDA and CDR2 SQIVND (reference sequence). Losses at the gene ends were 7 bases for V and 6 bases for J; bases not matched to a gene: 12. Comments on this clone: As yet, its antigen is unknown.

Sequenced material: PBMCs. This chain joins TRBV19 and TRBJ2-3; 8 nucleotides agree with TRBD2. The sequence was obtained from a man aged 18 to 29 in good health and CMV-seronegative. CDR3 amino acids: CASKWTSLTQDTQYF. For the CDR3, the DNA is TGTGCCAGTAAGTGGACTAGCCTTACACAGGATACGCAGTATTTT.